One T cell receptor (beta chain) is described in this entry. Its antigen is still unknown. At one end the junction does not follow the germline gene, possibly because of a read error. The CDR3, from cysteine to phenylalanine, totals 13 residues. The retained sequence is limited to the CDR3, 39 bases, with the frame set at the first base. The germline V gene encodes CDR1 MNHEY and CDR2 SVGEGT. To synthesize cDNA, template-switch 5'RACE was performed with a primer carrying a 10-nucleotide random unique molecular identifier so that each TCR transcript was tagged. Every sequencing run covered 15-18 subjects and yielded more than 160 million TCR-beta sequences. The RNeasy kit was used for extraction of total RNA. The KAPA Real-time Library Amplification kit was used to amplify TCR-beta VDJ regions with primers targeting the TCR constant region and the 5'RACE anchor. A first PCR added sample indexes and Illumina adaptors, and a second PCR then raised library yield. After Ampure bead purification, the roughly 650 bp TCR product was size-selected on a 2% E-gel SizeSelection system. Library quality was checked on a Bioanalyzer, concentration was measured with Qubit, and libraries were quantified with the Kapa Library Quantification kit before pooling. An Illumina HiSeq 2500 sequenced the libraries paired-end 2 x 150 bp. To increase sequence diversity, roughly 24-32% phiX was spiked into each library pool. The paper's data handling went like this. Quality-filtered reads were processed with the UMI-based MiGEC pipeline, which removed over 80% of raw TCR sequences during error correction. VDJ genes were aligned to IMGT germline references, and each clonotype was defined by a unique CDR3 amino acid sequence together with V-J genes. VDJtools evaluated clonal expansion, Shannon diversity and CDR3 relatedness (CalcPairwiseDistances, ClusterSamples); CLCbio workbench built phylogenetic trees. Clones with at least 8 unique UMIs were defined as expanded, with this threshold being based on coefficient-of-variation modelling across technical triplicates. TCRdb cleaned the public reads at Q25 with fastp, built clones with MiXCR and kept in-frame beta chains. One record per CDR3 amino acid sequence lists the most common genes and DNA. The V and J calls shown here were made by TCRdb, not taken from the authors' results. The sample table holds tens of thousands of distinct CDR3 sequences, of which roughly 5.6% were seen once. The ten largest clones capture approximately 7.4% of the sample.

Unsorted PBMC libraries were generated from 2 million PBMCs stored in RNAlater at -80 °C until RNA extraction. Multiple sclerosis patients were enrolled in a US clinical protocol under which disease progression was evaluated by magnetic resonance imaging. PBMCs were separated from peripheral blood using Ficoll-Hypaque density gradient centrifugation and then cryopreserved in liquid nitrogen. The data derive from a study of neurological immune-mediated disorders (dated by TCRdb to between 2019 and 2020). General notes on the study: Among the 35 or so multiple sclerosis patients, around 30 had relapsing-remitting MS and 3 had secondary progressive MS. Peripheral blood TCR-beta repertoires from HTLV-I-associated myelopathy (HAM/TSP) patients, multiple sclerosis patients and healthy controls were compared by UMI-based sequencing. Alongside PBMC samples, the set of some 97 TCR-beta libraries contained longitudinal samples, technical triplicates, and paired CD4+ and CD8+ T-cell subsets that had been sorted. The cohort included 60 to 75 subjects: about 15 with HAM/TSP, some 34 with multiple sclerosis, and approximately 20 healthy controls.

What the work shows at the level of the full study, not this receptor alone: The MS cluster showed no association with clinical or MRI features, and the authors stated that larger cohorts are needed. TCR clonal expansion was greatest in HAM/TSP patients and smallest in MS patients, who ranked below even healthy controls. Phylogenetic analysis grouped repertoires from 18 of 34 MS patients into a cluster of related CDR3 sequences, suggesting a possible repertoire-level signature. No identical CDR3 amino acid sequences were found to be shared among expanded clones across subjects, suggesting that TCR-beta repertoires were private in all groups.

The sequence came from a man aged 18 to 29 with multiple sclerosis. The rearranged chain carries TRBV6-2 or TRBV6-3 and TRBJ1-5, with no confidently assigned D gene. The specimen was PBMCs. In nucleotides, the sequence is TGTGCCAGCAGTTACCGGCTCAATCAGCCCCAGAATTTT. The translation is CASSYRLNQPQNF.